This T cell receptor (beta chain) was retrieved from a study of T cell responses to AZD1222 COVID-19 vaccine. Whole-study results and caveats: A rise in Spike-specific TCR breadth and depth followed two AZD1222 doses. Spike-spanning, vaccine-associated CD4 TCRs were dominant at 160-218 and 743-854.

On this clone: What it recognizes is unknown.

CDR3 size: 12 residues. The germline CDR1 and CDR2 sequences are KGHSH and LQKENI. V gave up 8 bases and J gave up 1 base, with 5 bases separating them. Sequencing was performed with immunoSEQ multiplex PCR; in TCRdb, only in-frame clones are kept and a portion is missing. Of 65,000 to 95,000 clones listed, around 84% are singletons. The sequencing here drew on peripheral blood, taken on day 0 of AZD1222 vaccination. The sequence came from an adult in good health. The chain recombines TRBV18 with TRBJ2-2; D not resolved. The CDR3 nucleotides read TGTGCCAGCGCCGGGAACACCGGGGAGCTGTTTTTT. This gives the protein CASAGNTGELFF.